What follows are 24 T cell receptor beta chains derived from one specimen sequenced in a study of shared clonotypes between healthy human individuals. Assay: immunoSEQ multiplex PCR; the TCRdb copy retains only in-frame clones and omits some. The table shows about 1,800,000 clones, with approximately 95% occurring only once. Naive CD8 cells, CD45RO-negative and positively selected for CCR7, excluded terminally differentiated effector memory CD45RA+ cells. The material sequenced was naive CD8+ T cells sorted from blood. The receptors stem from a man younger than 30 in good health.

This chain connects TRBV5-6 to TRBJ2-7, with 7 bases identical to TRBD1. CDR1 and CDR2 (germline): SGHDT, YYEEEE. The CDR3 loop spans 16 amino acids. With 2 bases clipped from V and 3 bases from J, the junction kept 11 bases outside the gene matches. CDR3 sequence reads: CASSFSQGPMGYEQYF. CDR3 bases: TGTGCCAGCAGCTTTTCACAGGGGCCGATGGGCTACGAGCAGTACTTC. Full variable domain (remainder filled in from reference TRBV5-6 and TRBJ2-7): DAGVTQSPTHLIKTRGQQVTLRCSPKSGHDTVSWYQQALGQGPQFIFQYYEEEERQRGNFPDRFSGHQFPNYSSELNVNALLLGDSALYLCASSFSQGPMGYEQYFGPGTRLTVT.

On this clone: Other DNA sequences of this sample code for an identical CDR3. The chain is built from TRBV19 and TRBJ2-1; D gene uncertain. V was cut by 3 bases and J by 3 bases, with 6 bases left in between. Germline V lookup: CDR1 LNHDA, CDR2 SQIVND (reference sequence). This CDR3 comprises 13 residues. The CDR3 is CASSIDGYNEQFF. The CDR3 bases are TGTGCCAGTAGTATTGACGGCTACAATGAGCAGTTCTTC. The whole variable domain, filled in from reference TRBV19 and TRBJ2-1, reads DGGITQSPKYLFRKEGQNVTLSCEQNLNHDAMYWYRQDPGQGLRLIYYSQIVNDFQKGDIAEGYSVSREKKESFPLTVTSAQKNPTAFYLCASSIDGYNEQFFGPGTRLTVL.

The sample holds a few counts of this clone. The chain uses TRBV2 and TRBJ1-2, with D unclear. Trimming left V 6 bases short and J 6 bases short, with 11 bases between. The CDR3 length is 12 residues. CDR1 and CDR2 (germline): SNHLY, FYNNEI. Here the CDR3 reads CASSPGNDGYTF. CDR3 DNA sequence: TGTGCCAGCAGCCCCGGGAATGATGGCTACACCTTC.

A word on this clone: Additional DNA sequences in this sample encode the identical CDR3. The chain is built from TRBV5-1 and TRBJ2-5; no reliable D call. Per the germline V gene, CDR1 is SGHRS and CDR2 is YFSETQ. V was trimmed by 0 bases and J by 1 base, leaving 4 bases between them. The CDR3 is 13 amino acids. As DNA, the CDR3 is TGCGCCAGCAGCTTGGGAAGCCAAGAGACCCAGTACTTC. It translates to CASSLGSQETQYF.

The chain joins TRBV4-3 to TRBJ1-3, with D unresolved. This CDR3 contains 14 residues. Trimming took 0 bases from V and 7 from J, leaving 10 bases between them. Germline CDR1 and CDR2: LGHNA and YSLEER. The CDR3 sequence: CASSQDRDSNTIYF. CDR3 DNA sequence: TGCGCCAGCAGCCAAGATCGGGATTCGAACACCATATATTTT.

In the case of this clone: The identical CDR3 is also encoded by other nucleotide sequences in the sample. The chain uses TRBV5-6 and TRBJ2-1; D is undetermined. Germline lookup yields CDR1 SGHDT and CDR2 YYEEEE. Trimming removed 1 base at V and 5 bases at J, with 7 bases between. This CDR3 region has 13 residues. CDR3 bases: TGTGCCAGCAGCTTGTCTCCCAACAATGAGCAGTTCTTC. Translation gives CASSLSPNNEQFF.

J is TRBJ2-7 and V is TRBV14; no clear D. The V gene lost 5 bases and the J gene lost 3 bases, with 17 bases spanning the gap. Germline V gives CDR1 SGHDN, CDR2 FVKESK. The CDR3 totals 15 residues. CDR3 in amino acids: CASSNHQVTFYEQYF. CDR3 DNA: TGTGCCAGCAGCAACCACCAGGTGACCTTCTACGAGCAGTACTTC.

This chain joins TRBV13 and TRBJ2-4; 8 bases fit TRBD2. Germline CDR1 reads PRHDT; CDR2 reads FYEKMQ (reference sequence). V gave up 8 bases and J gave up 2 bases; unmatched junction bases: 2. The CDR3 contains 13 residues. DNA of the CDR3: TGTGCCAGCCGGGGGGGATCCAAAAACATTCAGTACTTC. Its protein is CASRGGSKNIQYF.

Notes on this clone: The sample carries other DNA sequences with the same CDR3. CDR3 coding DNA: TGTGCCAGTAGTCCAGGGGCGTCCTACGAGCAGTACTTC. This encodes CASSPGASYEQYF. This sequence joins TRBV19 and TRBJ2-7, with a possible D match to TRBD1 (6 bases). The CDR3 length is 13 residues. Germline CDR1 is LNHDA and CDR2 is SQIVND (reference sequence). The germline V and J ends were trimmed by 5 bases and 1 base, with 9 bases remaining between them.

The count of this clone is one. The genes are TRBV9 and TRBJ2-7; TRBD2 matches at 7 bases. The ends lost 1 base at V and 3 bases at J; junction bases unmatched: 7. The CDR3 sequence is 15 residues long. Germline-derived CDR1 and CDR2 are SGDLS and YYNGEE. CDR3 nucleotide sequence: TGTGCCAGCAGCGTACAGGGAGGGTCCAACTACGAGCAGTACTTC. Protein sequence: CASSVQGGSNYEQYF.

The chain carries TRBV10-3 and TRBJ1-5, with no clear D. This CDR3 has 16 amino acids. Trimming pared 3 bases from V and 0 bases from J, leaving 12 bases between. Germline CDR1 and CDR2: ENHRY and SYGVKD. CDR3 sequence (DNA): TGTGCCATCAGTGATGGGGAGACGGATAGCAATCAGCCCCAGCATTTT. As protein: CAISDGETDSNQPQHF.

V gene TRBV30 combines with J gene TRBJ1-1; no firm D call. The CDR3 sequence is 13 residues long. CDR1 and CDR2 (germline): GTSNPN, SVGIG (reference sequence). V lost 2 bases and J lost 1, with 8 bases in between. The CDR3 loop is CAWSTQANTEAFF. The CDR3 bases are TGTGCCTGGAGTACCCAAGCGAACACTGAAGCTTTCTTT.

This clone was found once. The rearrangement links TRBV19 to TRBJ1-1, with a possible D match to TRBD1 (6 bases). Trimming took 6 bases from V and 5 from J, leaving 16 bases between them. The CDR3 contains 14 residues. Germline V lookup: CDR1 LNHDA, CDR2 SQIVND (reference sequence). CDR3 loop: CASSEERGWTEAFF. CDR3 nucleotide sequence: TGTGCCAGTAGCGAAGAGAGGGGGTGGACTGAAGCTTTCTTT.

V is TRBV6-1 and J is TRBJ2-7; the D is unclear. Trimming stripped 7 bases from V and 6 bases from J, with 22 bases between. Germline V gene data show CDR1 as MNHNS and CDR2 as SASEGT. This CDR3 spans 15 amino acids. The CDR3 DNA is TGTGCCAGCATCCCCATGGGGTCCCCCCTCGGCGAGCAGTACTTC. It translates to CASIPMGSPLGEQYF.

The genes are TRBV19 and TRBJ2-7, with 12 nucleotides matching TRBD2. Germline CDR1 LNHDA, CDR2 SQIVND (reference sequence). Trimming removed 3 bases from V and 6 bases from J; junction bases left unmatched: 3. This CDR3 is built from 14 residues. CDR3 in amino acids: CASSMVGLAGEQYF. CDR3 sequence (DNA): TGTGCCAGTAGTATGGTGGGACTAGCGGGCGAGCAGTACTTC.

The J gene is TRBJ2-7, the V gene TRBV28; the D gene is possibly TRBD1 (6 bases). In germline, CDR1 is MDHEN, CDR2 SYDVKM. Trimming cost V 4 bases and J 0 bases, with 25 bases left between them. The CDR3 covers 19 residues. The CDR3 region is CASSSSGVTGQYLSYEQYF. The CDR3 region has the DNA TGTGCCAGCAGTTCTTCCGGGGTAACAGGGCAATACCTCTCCTACGAGCAGTACTTC.

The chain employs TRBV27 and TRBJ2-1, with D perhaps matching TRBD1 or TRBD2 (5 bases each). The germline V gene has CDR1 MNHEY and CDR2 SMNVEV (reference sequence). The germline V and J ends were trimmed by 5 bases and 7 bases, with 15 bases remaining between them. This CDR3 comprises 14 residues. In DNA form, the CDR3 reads TGTGCCAGCAGTAACCTACTAGGACATAATGAGCAGTTCTTC. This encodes CASSNLLGHNEQFF.

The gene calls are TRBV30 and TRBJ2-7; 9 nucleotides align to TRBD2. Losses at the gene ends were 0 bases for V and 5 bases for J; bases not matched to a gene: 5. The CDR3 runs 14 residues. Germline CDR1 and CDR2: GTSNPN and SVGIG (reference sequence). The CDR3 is CAWSVSLAGNEQYF. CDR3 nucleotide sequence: TGTGCCTGGAGTGTTTCTCTAGCGGGGAACGAGCAGTACTTC.

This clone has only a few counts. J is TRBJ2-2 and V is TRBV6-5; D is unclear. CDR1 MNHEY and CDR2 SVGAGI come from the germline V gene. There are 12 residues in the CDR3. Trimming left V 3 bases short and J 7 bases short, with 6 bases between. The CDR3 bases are TGTGCCAGCAGTTATACGGTCGGGGAGCTGTTTTTT. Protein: CASSYTVGELFF.

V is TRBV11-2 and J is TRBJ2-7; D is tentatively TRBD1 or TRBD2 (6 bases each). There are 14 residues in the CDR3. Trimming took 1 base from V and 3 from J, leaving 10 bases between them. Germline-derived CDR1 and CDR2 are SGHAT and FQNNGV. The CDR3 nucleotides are TGTGCCAGCAGCTTAGCGGGGGCCATCTACGAGCAGTACTTC. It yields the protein CASSLAGAIYEQYF. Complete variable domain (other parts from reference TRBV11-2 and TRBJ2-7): EAGVAQSPRYKIIEKRQSVAFWCNPISGHATLYWYQQILGQGPKLLIQFQNNGVVDDSQLPKDRFSAERLKGVDSTLKIQPAKLEDSAVYLCASSLAGAIYEQYFGPGTRLTVT.

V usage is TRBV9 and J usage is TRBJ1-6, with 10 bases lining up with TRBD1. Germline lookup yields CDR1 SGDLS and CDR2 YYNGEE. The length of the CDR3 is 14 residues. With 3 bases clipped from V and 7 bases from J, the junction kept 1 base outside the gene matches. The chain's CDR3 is CASSGDRGNSPLHF. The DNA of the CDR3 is TGTGCCAGCAGCGGGGACAGGGGAAATTCACCCCTCCACTTT.

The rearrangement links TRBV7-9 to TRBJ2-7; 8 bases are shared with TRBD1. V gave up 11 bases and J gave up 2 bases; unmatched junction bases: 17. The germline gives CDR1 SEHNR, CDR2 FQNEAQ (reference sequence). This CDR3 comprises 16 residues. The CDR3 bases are TGTGCCTCCCACCGCGACGAGACAGGGGTCCCCTACGAGCAGTACTTC. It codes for CASHRDETGVPYEQYF.

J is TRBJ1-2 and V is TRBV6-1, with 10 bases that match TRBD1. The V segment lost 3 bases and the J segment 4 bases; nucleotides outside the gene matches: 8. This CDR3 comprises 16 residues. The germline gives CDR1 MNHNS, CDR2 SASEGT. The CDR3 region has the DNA TGTGCCAGCAGTGAGTACGGGGGACAGGGGTCCTATGGCTACACCTTC. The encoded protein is CASSEYGGQGSYGYTF.

This CDR3 is CASSPGGGSNYGYTF. Written as DNA, the CDR3 is TGTGCCAGCAGTCCGGGGGGGGGCTCTAACTATGGCTACACCTTC. The chain links TRBV27 to TRBJ1-2; TRBD1 might be the D (6 bases). Trimming took off 5 bases at V and 0 bases at J, with 13 bases between the two ends. The CDR3 has 15 amino acids. Per the germline V gene, CDR1 is MNHEY and CDR2 is SMNVEV (reference sequence).